This T cell receptor (beta chain) was recorded in a study of cytomegalovirus exposure and HLA in healthy donors. Overall study findings and caveats: CMV serostatus alone was available as immune exposure information. The authors considered a cluster of highly shared sequence variants likely to be a sequencing artifact.

Concerning this clone itself: Its antigen is unknown.

The PCR ran on 60 Vbeta and 13 Jbeta primers. How the authors handled the data: About 12 million shared chains were among the about 80 million unique TCR beta chains that a later analysis counted. The method was immunoSEQ multiplex PCR; TCRdb's version includes in-frame clones alone and lacks a portion of them. V and J calls and clone size are as listed in that table; D and trimming were resolved from the DNA. Of under 200,000 clones listed, around 78% are singletons. CDR1 is SGHAT and CDR2 is FQNNGV in the germline V gene. The CDR3 is made up of 15 amino acids. The J segment lost 2 bases and the V segment lost 2 bases, leaving 2 bases of the junction unmatched.

The sequence was obtained from a female donor in good health and CMV-seronegative. The V gene is TRBV11-2, the J gene TRBJ2-7, with 11 bases aligning to TRBD1. Sequenced material: PBMCs. CDR3 loop: CASSLTGQGAYEQYF. The CDR3 DNA reads as TGTGCCAGCAGCTTAACGGGACAGGGGGCCTACGAGCAGTACTTC.